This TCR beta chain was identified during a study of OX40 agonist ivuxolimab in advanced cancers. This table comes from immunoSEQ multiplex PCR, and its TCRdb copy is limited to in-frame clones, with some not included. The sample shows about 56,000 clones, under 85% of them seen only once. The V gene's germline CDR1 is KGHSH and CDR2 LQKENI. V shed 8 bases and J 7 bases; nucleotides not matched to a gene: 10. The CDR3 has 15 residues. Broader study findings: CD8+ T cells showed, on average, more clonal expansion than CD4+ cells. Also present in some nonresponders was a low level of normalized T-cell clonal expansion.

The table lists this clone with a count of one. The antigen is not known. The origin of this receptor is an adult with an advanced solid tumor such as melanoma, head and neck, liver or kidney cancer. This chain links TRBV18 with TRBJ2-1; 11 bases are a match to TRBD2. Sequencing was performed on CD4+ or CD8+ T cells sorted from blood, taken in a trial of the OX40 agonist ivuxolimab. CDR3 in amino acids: CASLMTSGNENEQFF. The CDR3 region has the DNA TGTGCCAGCCTGATGACTAGCGGGAATGAGAATGAGCAGTTCTTC.